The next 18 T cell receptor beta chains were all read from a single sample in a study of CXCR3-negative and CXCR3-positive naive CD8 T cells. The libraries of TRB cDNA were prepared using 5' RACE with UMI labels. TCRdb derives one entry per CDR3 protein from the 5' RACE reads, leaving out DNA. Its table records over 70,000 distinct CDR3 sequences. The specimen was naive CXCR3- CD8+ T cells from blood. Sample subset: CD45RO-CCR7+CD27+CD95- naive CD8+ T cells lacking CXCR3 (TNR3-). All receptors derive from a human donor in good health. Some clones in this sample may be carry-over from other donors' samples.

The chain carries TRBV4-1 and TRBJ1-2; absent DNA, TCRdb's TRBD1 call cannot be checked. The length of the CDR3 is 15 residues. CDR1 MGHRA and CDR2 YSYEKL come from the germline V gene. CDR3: CASSPATVGNYGYTF.

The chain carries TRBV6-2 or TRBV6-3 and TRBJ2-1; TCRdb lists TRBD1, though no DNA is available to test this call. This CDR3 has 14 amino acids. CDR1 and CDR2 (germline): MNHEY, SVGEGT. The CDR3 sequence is CASNMGGGYNEQFF.

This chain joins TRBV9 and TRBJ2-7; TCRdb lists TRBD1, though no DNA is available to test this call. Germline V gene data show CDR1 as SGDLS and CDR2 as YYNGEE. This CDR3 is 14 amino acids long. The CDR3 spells CASSVGTAIYEQYF.

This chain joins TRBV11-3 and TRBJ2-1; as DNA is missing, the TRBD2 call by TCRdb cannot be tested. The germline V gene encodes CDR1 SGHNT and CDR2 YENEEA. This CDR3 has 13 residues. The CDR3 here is CASSLGASTEQFF.

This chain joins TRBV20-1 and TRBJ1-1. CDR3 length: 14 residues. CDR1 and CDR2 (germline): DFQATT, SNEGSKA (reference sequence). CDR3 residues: CSAWDRYMNTEAFF.

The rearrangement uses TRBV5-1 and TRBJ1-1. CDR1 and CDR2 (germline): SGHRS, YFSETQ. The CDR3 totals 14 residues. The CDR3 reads CASSWTDLNTEAFF.

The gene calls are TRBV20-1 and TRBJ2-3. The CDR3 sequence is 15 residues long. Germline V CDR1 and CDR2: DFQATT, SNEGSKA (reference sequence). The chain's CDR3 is CSARDPRARQDTQYF.

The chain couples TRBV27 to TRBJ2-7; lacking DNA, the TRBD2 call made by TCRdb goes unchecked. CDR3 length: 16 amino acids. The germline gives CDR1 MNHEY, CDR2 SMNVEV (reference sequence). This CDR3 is CASSLRGTDPSYEQYF.

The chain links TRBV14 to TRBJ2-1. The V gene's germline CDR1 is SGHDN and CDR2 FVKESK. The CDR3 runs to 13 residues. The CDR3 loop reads CASSQDDAWTQFF.

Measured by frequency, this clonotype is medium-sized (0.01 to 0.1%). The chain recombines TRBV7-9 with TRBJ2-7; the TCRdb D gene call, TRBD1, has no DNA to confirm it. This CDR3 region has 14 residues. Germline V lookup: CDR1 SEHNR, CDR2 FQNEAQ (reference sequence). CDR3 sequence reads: CASSLVGVFDEQYF.

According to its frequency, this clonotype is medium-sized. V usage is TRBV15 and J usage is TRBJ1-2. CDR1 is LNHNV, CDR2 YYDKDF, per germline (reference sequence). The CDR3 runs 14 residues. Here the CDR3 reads CATSIGSTFYGYTF.

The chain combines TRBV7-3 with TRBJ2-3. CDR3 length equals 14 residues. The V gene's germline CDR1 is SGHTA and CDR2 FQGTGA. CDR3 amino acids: CASSFADGTDTQYF.

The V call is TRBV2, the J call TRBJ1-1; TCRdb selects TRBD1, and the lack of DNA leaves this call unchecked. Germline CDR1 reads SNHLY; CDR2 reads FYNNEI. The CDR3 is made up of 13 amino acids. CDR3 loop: CASSETGQVEAFF.

CDR3 protein: CASSLYLAGSYTDTQYF. V usage is TRBV12-3 or TRBV12-4 and J usage is TRBJ2-3; TCRdb outputs TRBD2, but without DNA this stays unchecked. This CDR3 spans 17 amino acids.

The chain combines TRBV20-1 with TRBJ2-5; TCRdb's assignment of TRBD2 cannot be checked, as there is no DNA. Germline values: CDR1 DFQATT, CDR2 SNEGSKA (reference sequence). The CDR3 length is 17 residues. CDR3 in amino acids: CSARVEGGGGPRETQYF.

The CDR3 protein is CASSESYEQYF. The gene calls are TRBV25-1 and TRBJ2-7. The CDR3 is 11 residues long. Germline-derived CDR1 and CDR2 are MGHDK and SYGVNS.

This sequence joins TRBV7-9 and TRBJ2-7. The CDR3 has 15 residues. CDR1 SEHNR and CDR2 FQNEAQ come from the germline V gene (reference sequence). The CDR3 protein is CAIIGAGVHPYEQYF.

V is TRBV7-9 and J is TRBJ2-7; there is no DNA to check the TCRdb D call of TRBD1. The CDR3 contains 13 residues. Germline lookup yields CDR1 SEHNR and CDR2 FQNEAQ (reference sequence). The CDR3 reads CATNRWGTYEQYF. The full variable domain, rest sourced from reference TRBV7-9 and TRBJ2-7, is DTGVSQNPRHKITKRGQNVTFRCDPISEHNRLYWYRQTLGQGPEFLTYFQNEAQLEKSRLLSDRFSAERPKGSFSTLEIQRTEQGDSAMYLCATNRWGTYEQYFGPGTRLTVT.